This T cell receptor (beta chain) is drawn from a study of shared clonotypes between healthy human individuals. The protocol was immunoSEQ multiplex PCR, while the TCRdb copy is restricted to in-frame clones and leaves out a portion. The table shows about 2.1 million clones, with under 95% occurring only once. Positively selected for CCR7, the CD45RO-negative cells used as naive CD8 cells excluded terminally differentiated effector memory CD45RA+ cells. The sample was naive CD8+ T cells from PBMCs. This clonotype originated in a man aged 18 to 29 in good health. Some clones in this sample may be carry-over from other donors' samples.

CDR3 DNA sequence: TGTGCCAGCACCGCATCAGGGGGGGTGGACACTGAAGCTTTCTTT. Translating gives CASTASGGVDTEAFF. The chain combines TRBV6-1 with TRBJ1-1, with 7 bases aligning to TRBD1. The CDR3 is 15 amino acids. V dropped 7 bases and J dropped 3; count of bases not matched to a gene: 11. CDR1 and CDR2 from the germline V gene are MNHNS and SASEGT.